This TCR beta chain was profiled in a study of Ad26.COV2.S vaccination and SARS-CoV-2 variants. V was trimmed by 5 bases and J by 1 base, leaving 11 bases between them. Germline V lookup: CDR1 SGHVS, CDR2 FQNEAQ. The CDR3 is 14 amino acids. The data were produced by immunoSEQ multiplex PCR, yet TCRdb's version contains in-frame clones alone and is incomplete. The data show about 87,000 clones, 82% seen once. The TCR sequence derives from a human donor who had recovered from COVID-19. The sequences come from peripheral blood, collected after recovery from COVID-19. This chain uses TRBV7-8 with TRBJ1-1; maybe TRBD1 (6 bases). Here the CDR3 reads CASSRGHSNTEAFF. The CDR3 bases are TGTGCCAGCAGCCGGGGACATTCGAACACTGAAGCTTTCTTT.